These T cell receptor beta chains were read from a single sample in a study of chronic HIV infection and antiretroviral therapy. TCRdb itself ran the 5' RACE reads through MiXCR, one entry per CDR3 protein. The profile shows roughly 50,000 distinct CDR3 sequences, 15% to 20% of them singletons. The specimen sequenced was peripheral blood. These receptors were collected from an adult who had HIV and had not received antiretroviral therapy, or was an uninfected healthy control (not recorded which). Each CDR3 is given with its conserved first and last residue. Each record gives: clone size, V gene, J gene, D gene, CDR3 protein, CDR3 DNA. A D gene is named only where the DNA matches it firmly. Size is omitted from some rows. Given values are once, few, many or a class for expanded clones.

>.|TRBV13|TRBJ2-3|TRBD2
CASSTRLAGTDTQYF
TGTGCCAGCAGCACCCGACTAGCGGGCACAGATACGCAGTATTTT
>few|TRBV9|TRBJ2-3|.
CASSVGTSGIFF
TGTGCCAGCAGCGTGGGGACTTCGGGGATATTTTTT
>large|TRBV7-8|TRBJ2-1|TRBD2
CASSLALGLAGVEKDEQFF
TGTGCCAGCAGCTTAGCTCTAGGACTAGCGGGAGTCGAGAAGGATGAGCAGTTCTTC
>once|TRBV7-3|TRBJ2-2|TRBD2
CASSLDSGGPGELFF
TGTGCCAGCAGCTTAGACTCGGGAGGGCCCGGGGAGCTGTTTTTT
>few|TRBV6-5|TRBJ1-1|.
CASYRGMNTEAFF
TGTGCCAGCTACAGAGGGATGAACACTGAAGCTTTCTTT
>.|TRBV28|TRBJ2-5|TRBD1
CASSFAGRGRETQYF
TGTGCCAGCAGTTTTGCTGGCAGGGGGCGTGAGACCCAGTACTTC
>many|TRBV27|TRBJ1-5|.
CASTAGGNQPQHF
TGTGCCAGCACGGCTGGGGGCAATCAGCCCCAGCATTTT
>.|TRBV6-2/TRBV6-3|TRBJ1-1|.
CASRGSIGTEAFF
TGTGCCAGCAGGGGCTCAATCGGCACTGAAGCTTTCTTT
>few|TRBV28|TRBJ2-6|.
CASSFGGLESGANVLTF
TGTGCCAGCAGTTTTGGGGGGCTAGAGTCTGGGGCCAACGTCCTGACTTTC
>.|TRBV4-1|TRBJ2-3|.
CASATQIADTQYF
TGCGCCAGCGCTACTCAAATCGCAGATACGCAGTATTTT
>.|TRBV20-1|TRBJ2-3|TRBD2
CSAYSAGGADTQYF
TGCAGTGCTTATTCAGCGGGAGGTGCAGATACGCAGTATTTT
>few|TRBV3-1|TRBJ2-7|TRBD2
CASSQKQTSGSYEQYF
TGTGCCAGCAGCCAAAAACAAACTAGCGGCTCCTACGAGCAGTACTTC
>.|TRBV14|TRBJ2-3|TRBD2
CASSQRLAGVETDTQYF
TGTGCCAGCAGCCAAAGGCTAGCGGGAGTGGAAACAGATACGCAGTATTTT
>few|TRBV28|TRBJ1-1|TRBD1
CASNARQGYYEAFF
TGTGCCAGCAACGCCAGACAGGGGTACTATGAAGCTTTCTTT
>.|TRBV11-2|TRBJ2-7|.
CASSFRPGTSYEQYF
TGTGCCAGCAGCTTCCGGCCGGGCACGTCCTACGAGCAGTACTTC
>few|TRBV4-1|TRBJ2-7|.
CASSQFRVGPSYEQYF
TGCGCCAGCAGCCAGTTTAGGGTGGGCCCGTCCTACGAGCAGTACTTC